This entry is about one T cell receptor beta chain. Its antigen remains unknown. The data were obtained in a study of cytomegalovirus exposure and HLA in healthy donors. Findings and limits, study-wide: Later, TCR association rates were found to vary by HLA locus, highest for DRB1 and lowest for HLA-C.

The V and J ends lost 0 bases and 4 bases respectively, with 13 bases between them. The CDR3 has 15 amino acids. CDR1 is SGHRS, CDR2 YFSETQ, per germline. PCR primers comprised 60 Vbeta and 13 Jbeta primers. TCRdb's table, derived via immunoSEQ multiplex PCR, lists solely in-frame clones and lacks some. The sample shows about 110,000 clones, around 81% of them seen only once. This receptor was taken from a woman in her twenties or thirties in good health and CMV-seronegative. The chain is built from TRBV5-1 and TRBJ2-5; TRBD2 is a possible D gene (6 bases). Sequenced: PBMCs. CDR3 protein: CASSLAGSTRETQYF. The CDR3 DNA reads TGCGCCAGCAGCTTGGCCGGGAGTACCCGAGAGACCCAGTACTTC.